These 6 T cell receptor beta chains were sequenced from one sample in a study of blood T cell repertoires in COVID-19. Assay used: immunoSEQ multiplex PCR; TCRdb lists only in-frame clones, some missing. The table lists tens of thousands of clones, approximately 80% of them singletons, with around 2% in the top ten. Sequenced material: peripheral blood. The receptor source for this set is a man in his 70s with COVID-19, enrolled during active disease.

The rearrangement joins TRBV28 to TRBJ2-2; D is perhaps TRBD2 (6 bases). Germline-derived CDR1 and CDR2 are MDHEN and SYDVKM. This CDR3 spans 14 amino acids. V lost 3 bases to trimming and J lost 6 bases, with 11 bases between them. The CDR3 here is CASSFPTSSGELFF. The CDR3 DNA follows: TGTGCCAGCAGTTTCCCGACTAGTTCCGGGGAGCTGTTTTTT.

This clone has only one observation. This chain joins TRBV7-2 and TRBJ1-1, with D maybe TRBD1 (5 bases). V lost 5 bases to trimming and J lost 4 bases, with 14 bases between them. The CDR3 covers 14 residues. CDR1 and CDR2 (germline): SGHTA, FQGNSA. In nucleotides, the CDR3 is TGTGCCAGCAGCCTCCGGCGGGACGCCACTGAAGCTTTCTTT. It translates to CASSLRRDATEAFF. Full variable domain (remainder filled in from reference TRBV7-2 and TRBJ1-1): GAGVSQSPSNKVTEKGKDVELRCDPISGHTALYWYRQSLGQGLEFLIYFQGNSAPDKSGLPSDRFSAERTGGSVSTLTIQRTQQEDSAVYLCASSLRRDATEAFFGQGTRLTVV.

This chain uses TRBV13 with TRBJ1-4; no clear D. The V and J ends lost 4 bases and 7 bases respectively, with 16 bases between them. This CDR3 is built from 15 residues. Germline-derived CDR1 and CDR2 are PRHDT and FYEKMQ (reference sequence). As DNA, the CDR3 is TGTGCCAGCAGCTCCTCCGGGGAAGTCGGTGAAAAACTGTTTTTT. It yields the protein CASSSSGEVGEKLFF.

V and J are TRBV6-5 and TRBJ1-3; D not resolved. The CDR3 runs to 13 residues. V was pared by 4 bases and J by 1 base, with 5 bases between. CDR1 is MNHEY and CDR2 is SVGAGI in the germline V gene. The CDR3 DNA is TGTGCCAGCAGTTCCCTATCTGGAAACACCATATATTTT. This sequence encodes CASSSLSGNTIYF.

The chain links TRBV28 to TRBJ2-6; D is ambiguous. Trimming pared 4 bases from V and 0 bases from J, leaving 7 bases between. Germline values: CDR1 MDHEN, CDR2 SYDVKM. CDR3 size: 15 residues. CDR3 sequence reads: CASSSGASGANVLTF. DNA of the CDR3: TGTGCCAGCAGTTCCGGTGCCTCTGGGGCCAACGTCCTGACTTTC.

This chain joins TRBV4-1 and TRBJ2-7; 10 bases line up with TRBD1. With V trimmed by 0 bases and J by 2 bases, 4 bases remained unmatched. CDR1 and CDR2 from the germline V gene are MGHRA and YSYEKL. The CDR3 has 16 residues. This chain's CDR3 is CASSQDVGQGAYEQYF. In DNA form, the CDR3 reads TGCGCCAGCAGCCAAGATGTAGGACAGGGGGCCTACGAGCAGTACTTC.